The sequence of this T cell receptor beta chain was determined in a study of shared clonotypes between healthy human individuals. Study overall: Two women and a few men aged 18 to 49 served as donors.

In the naive CD8 group, cells lacked CD45RO and were positively selected for CCR7, so terminally differentiated effector memory CD45RA+ cells were left out. Trimming removed 0 bases at V and 0 bases at J, with 13 bases between. This CDR3 has 17 amino acids. Germline V gene lookup returns CDR1 SGHTA and CDR2 FQGTGA. Using immunoSEQ multiplex PCR, the repertoire was profiled, and TCRdb retains in-frame clones only, with some absent. The table lists some 2.1 million clones, over 85% of them singletons. The sequence was collected from a man in his late teens or twenties in good health. Sequenced: naive CD8+ T cells sorted from blood. This sequence joins TRBV7-3 and TRBJ2-3; D gene ambiguous. CDR3 nucleotide sequence: TGTGCCAGCAGCTTAACCGGCTGGACCGCTAGCACAGATACGCAGTATTTT. Its protein is CASSLTGWTASTDTQYF.